The present T cell receptor (beta chain) was sequenced within a study of graft-versus-host responses after intestinal transplantation. As for the study in general: All recipients got anti-thymocyte globulin induction, then tacrolimus and steroids for approximately 3 years.

Worth noting for this clone: Its antigen is unidentified.

Method: immunoSEQ multiplex PCR; TCRdb's copy keeps in-frame clones and lacks some. The sample includes 90,000 to 120,000 clones, about nine tenths seen only once; the top ten take around 0.7%. The sample here was unstimulated CD4+ T cells sorted from spleen or lymph node cells, taken before transplant. The TCR comes from a human donor who was the organ donor for an intestinal transplant.

In DNA form, the CDR3 reads TGCGCCAGCAGCCCTCGGGACAGCCCGAACACTTGGGAGCTGTTTTTT. It codes for CASSPRDSPNTWELFF. The chain joins TRBV5-1 to TRBJ2-2; 7 positions match TRBD1. The CDR3 runs 16 residues. The trim removed 4 bases at V and 9 bases at J, leaving 15 bases unmatched. Per germline, CDR1 SGHRS and CDR2 YFSETQ.